The next 24 T cell receptor beta chains were all read from a single sample in a study of T cells after yellow fever vaccination. TCRdb re-called the 5' RACE reads through MiXCR, storing one row per CDR3 protein. Of approximately 70,000 distinct CDR3 sequences detected, around 7.8% appear once; the ten largest clones hold approximately 31%. The input for sequencing was CD8+ T cells sorted from PBMCs, taken 10 days after the first yellow fever vaccination. The receptors stem from a man aged 18 to 35 who received the YFV17D yellow fever vaccine.

This clonotype was recorded many times. The genes are TRBV7-6 and TRBJ2-1; 8 nucleotides line up with TRBD2. CDR1 and CDR2 from the germline V gene are SGHVS and FNYEAQ. The CDR3 extends over 15 amino acids. V lost 6 bases and J lost 0; bases outside the gene matches: 4. The CDR3 bases are TGTGCCAGCAGACCCGCGGGGGGCTCCTACAATGAGCAGTTCTTC. Translating it yields CASRPAGGSYNEQFF.

The J gene is TRBJ2-2, the V gene TRBV7-9, with TRBD1 matching over 7 bases. The germline CDR1 and CDR2 sequences are SEHNR and FQNEAQ (reference sequence). The CDR3 contains 14 residues. The trim removed 6 bases at V and 6 bases at J, leaving 7 bases unmatched. The CDR3 DNA follows: TGTGCCAGCAGTCAACAGGGGTACGCCGGGGAGCTGTTTTTT. Translation gives CASSQQGYAGELFF.

This clonotype was found a few times. The genes are TRBV5-4 and TRBJ2-3; 8 bases align to TRBD2. CDR1 and CDR2 from the germline V gene are SGHNT and YYREEE (reference sequence). J was trimmed by 6 bases and V by 2 bases; bases with no gene match: 5. CDR3 length equals 14 residues. CDR3 coding DNA: TGTGCCAGCAGCTTTGCGGGGGGACTGGATACGCAGTATTTT. Translated, it gives CASSFAGGLDTQYF.

At least ten counts were recorded for this clonotype. The chain combines TRBV11-2 with TRBJ2-7, with 7 bases aligning to TRBD1. With 5 bases clipped from V and 2 bases from J, the junction kept 3 bases outside the gene matches. Looked up from germline, CDR1 is SGHAT and CDR2 is FQNNGV. There are 13 residues in the CDR3. The CDR3 sequence: CASSDGTAYEQYV. For the CDR3, the DNA is TGTGCCAGCAGCGACGGGACAGCCTACGAGCAGTACGTC.

This clonotype was observed many times. The rearrangement joins TRBV4-3 to TRBJ2-1; D gene unclear. CDR3 size: 13 residues. Looked up from germline, CDR1 is LGHNA and CDR2 is YSLEER. The ends were cut back, 3 bases at V and 5 bases at J, with 8 bases in the middle. The CDR3 here is CASSQENHNEQFF. CDR3 bases: TGCGCCAGCAGCCAGGAAAACCACAATGAGCAGTTCTTC.

The chain couples TRBV7-2 to TRBJ1-5, with D possibly TRBD1 on 5 matching bases. The germline V gene has CDR1 SGHTA and CDR2 FQGNSA. This CDR3 has 15 residues. Trimming shortened V by 1 base and J by 4 bases, and 11 bases separated the two germline ends. Here the CDR3 reads CASSLVQATNQPQHF. Written as DNA, the CDR3 is TGTGCCAGCAGCTTAGTACAGGCGACAAATCAGCCCCAGCATTTT.

This sequence joins TRBV7-2 and TRBJ2-1; 10 bases map to TRBD2. The CDR3 consists of 22 residues. Germline V lookup: CDR1 SGHTA, CDR2 FQGNSA. J lost 6 bases, V lost 2 bases, and 25 bases had no gene match. CDR3 residues: CASSLSTQPPASGGNGGNEQFF. CDR3 nucleotides: TGTGCCAGCAGCTTATCAACCCAGCCCCCGGCTAGCGGGGGAAATGGGGGCAATGAGCAGTTCTTC.

The rearrangement joins TRBV12-3 or TRBV12-4 to TRBJ1-5; unclear D gene. Trimming took 2 bases from V and 7 from J, leaving 6 bases between them. The CDR3 length is 12 residues. The CDR3 loop is CASSLRSQPQHF. The CDR3 DNA is TGTGCCAGCAGTTTAAGGTCCCAGCCCCAGCATTTT.

This clonotype has a count of ten or more. The chain links TRBV6-5 to TRBJ1-1; the D is unclear. The CDR3 contains 15 residues. Trimming took off 2 bases at V and 2 bases at J, with 12 bases between the two ends. CDR1 and CDR2 (germline): MNHEY, SVGAGI. CDR3 region: CASSYGVGSNTEAFF. CDR3 in DNA: TGTGCCAGCAGTTACGGTGTGGGGTCTAACACTGAAGCTTTCTTT.

This clonotype has only a few counts. The rearrangement links TRBV4-1 to TRBJ1-6; the D gene is possibly TRBD1 (5 bases). Trimming removed 0 bases at V and 8 bases at J, with 11 bases between. The V gene's germline CDR1 is MGHRA and CDR2 YSYEKL. The CDR3 covers 15 residues. The CDR3 loop reads CASSQDSTAHSPLHF. The CDR3 nucleotides are TGCGCCAGCAGCCAAGACTCGACAGCACATTCACCCCTCCACTTT.

The V and J genes are TRBV7-9 and TRBJ2-1; the D gene could be TRBD1 or TRBD2 (5 bases each). Trimming shortened V by 11 bases and J by 1 base, and 12 bases separated the two germline ends. The CDR3 is 13 residues long. CDR1 is SEHNR, CDR2 FQNEAQ, per germline (reference sequence). CDR3 sequence (DNA): TGTGCCGAGGGGTCGGAGTCCTACAATGAGCAGTTCTTC. It translates to CAEGSESYNEQFF.

This clonotype was seen repeatedly, ten times or more. This chain links TRBV6-1 with TRBJ2-3; 8 bases map to TRBD2. There are 15 residues in the CDR3. The ends lost 1 base at V and 2 bases at J; junction bases unmatched: 2. Germline V gives CDR1 MNHNS, CDR2 SASEGT. The CDR3 here is CASSEGTSHTDTQYF. CDR3 coding DNA: TGTGCCAGCAGTGAAGGGACTAGCCACACAGATACGCAGTATTTT.

The chain links TRBV25-1 to TRBJ2-2, with D perhaps matching TRBD1 (5 bases). The germline CDR1 and CDR2 sequences are MGHDK and SYGVNS. The CDR3 runs to 13 residues. Trimming cost V 4 bases and J 6 bases, with 9 bases left between them. CDR3 protein: CASSASGSGELFF. The CDR3 nucleotides read TGTGCCAGCAGTGCATCAGGGTCCGGGGAGCTGTTTTTT.

There are a few counts of this clonotype. The chain combines TRBV29-1 with TRBJ2-3; D unresolved. This CDR3 region has 13 residues. The V gene lost 0 bases and the J gene lost 4 bases, with 8 bases spanning the gap. From germline, CDR1 is SQVTM and CDR2 ANQGSEA. The CDR3 bases are TGCAGCGTTGAAGAGGATCCTGCAGATACGCAGTATTTT. This gives the protein CSVEEDPADTQYF.

This clonotype is judged medium-sized. This chain connects TRBV7-9 to TRBJ2-7, with 7 bases lining up with TRBD1. The J segment lost 8 bases and the V segment lost 5 bases, leaving 15 bases of the junction unmatched. The CDR3 is 15 residues long. The germline V gene encodes CDR1 SEHNR and CDR2 FQNEAQ (reference sequence). The CDR3 sequence is CASSTSRDSWFQQYF. The CDR3, as DNA: TGTGCCAGCAGCACCAGCCGGGACAGTTGGTTTCAGCAGTACTTC.

The genes are TRBV5-8 and TRBJ2-3; 7 bases are shared with TRBD1. Looked up from germline, CDR1 is SGHTS and CDR2 is YDEGEE. This CDR3 spans 15 amino acids. Trimming removed 2 bases from V and 2 bases from J; junction bases left unmatched: 5. CDR3 sequence (DNA): TGTGCCAGCAGCTTTAGGGACAGAGACACAGATACGCAGTATTTT. Translation: CASSFRDRDTDTQYF. The whole variable domain, remainder taken from reference TRBV5-8 and TRBJ2-3, is EAGVTQSPTHLIKTRGQQATLRCSPISGHTSVYWYQQALGLGLQFLLWYDEGEERNRGNFPPRFSGRQFPNYSSELNVNALELEDSALYLCASSFRDRDTDTQYFGPGTRLTVL.

This clonotype has more than one count but fewer than ten. The chain joins TRBV2 to TRBJ2-5; D possibly corresponds to TRBD1 (6 bases). The V gene lost 6 bases and the J gene lost 2 bases, with 19 bases spanning the gap. The CDR3 is 16 residues long. Germline V gene lookup returns CDR1 SNHLY and CDR2 FYNNEI. The chain's CDR3 is CASSPYGGHKQETQYF. Written as DNA, the CDR3 is TGTGCCAGCAGCCCGTATGGGGGACACAAACAAGAGACCCAGTACTTC.

In its sample, this clonotype was seen many times. J is TRBJ2-7 and V is TRBV12-3 or TRBV12-4; D is possibly TRBD1 (5 bases). The CDR3 spans 15 residues. V was cut by 5 bases and J by 5 bases, with 19 bases left in between. The CDR3: CASSPRQTPLDEQYF. The CDR3 region has the DNA TGTGCCAGCAGTCCCCGACAGACTCCCCTAGACGAGCAGTACTTC.

This clonotype came up many times. The rearrangement uses TRBV27 and TRBJ2-3, with D unclear. Germline V gene lookup returns CDR1 MNHEY and CDR2 SMNVEV (reference sequence). The CDR3 is made up of 13 amino acids. The germline V and J ends were trimmed by 2 bases and 6 bases, with 9 bases remaining between them. CDR3 bases: TGTGCCAGCAGTTTAGGAGCGTGGGATACGCAGTATTTT. Amino acid sequence: CASSLGAWDTQYF.

In its sample, this clonotype was seen many times. The chain uses TRBV11-2 and TRBJ2-3; 9 bases are a match to TRBD2. Unmatched junction bases numbered 15, after V lost 5 bases and J lost 6 bases. The CDR3 has 17 amino acids. CDR1 is SGHAT and CDR2 is FQNNGV in the germline V gene. Here the CDR3 DNA reads TGTGCCAGCAGCCCCTCGGCGAGTAGCGGGGGTGGGGATACGCAGTATTTT. This codes for CASSPSASSGGGDTQYF.

V usage is TRBV5-6 and J usage is TRBJ2-2; D gene ambiguous. The CDR3 is 13 amino acids. V dropped 0 bases and J dropped 11 bases, with 11 bases sitting between them. From germline, CDR1 is SGHDT and CDR2 YYEEEE. The CDR3 sequence: CASSLASGFELFF. CDR3 bases: TGTGCCAGCAGCTTGGCCAGTGGTTTCGAGCTGTTTTTT.

This clonotype has ten or more counts. V is TRBV7-9 and J is TRBJ2-3; 10 nucleotides match TRBD2. V lost 5 bases and J lost 6; bases outside the gene matches: 14. Germline CDR1 reads SEHNR; CDR2 reads FQNEAQ (reference sequence). The CDR3 is made up of 17 amino acids. CDR3 protein: CASSPLGTSVLSDTQYF. The CDR3, as DNA: TGTGCCAGCAGCCCCCTAGGGACTAGCGTTTTGTCGGATACGCAGTATTTT.

The gene calls are TRBV7-9 and TRBJ2-3; tentatively, D is TRBD1 (5 bases). CDR1 is SEHNR and CDR2 is FQNEAQ in the germline V gene (reference sequence). CDR3 size: 16 residues. The V gene lost 4 bases and the J gene lost 1 base, with 15 bases spanning the gap. The CDR3 sequence: CASSWTQGFGTDTQYF. The CDR3 DNA reads as TGTGCCAGCAGCTGGACCCAGGGATTTGGCACAGATACGCAGTATTTT.

This clonotype has just a few counts. J is TRBJ1-6 and V is TRBV7-8, with D perhaps matching TRBD1 (5 bases). Germline V gives CDR1 SGHVS, CDR2 FQNEAQ. The length of the CDR3 is 15 residues. V lost 2 bases and J 8 bases, leaving 13 bases between the germline ends. In DNA, the CDR3 is TGTGCCAGCAGCTTAAACGTCCAGGGAGATTCACCCCTCCACTTT. As protein: CASSLNVQGDSPLHF.